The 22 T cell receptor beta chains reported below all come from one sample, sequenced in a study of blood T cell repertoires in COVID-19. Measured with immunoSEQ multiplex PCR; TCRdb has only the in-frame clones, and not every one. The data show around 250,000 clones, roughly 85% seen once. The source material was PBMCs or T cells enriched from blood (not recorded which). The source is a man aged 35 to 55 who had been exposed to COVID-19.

The CDR3 nucleotides are TGTGCCAGCAGCTTCCCGATCGAGAGGGAGGGCCAAGAGACCCAGTACTTC. The encoded protein is CASSFPIEREGQETQYF. The V call is TRBV11-2, the J call TRBJ2-5; TRBD2 aligns across 7 bases. Germline CDR1 SGHAT, CDR2 FQNNGV. The V gene end was trimmed by 3 bases and the J gene end by 1 base; junction bases not matched to a gene: 11. The CDR3 is 17 residues long.

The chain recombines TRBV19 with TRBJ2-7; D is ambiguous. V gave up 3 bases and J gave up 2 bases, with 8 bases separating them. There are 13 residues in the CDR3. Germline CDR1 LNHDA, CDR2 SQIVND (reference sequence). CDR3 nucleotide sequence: TGTGCCAGTAGTATCCGACTCACCTACGAGCAGTACTTC. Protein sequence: CASSIRLTYEQYF.

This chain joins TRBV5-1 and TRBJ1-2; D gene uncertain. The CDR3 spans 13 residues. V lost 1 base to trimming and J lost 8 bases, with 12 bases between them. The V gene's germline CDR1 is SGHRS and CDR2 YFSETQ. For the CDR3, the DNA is TGCGCCAGCAGCTTGCCGGCGACGGGGGGCTACACCTTC. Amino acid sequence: CASSLPATGGYTF.

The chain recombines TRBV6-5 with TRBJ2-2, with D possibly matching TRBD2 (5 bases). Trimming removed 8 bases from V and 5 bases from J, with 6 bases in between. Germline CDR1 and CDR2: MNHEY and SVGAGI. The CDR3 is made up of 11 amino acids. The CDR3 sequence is CASGRTGELFF. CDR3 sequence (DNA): TGTGCCAGCGGGAGAACCGGGGAGCTGTTTTTT.

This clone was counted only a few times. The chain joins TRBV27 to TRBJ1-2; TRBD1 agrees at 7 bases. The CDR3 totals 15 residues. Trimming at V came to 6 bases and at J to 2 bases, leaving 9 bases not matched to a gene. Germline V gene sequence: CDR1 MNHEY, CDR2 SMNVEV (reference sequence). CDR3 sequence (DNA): TGTGCCAGCAGCGGTGGGGACAGCCGCAACTATGGCTACACCTTC. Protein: CASSGGDSRNYGYTF.

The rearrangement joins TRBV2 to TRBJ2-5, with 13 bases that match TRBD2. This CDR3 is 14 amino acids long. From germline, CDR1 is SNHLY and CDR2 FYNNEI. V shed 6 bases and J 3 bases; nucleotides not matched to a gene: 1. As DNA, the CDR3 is TGTGCCAGCAGCGGACTAGCGGGAGAAGAGACCCAGTACTTC. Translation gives CASSGLAGEETQYF.

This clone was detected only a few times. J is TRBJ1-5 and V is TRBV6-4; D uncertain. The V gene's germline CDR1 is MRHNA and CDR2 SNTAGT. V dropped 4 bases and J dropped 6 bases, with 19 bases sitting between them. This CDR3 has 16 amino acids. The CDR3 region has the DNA TGTGCCAGCAGTGCCTTTCCTCGCGGTAAAGGTCAGCCCCAGCATTTT. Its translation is CASSAFPRGKGQPQHF.

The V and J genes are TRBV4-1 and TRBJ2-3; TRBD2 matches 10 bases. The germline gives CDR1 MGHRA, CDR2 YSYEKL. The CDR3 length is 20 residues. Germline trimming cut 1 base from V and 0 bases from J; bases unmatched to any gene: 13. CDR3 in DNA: TGCGCCAGCAGCCAAGTGTGGCTAGCGGGAGCTACAGGGAGCACAGATACGCAGTATTTT. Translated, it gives CASSQVWLAGATGSTDTQYF.

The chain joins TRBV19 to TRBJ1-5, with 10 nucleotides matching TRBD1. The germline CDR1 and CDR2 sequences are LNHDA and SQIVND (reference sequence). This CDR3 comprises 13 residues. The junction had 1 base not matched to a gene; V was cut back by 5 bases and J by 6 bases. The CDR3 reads CASSGTGVQPQHF. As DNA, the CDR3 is TGTGCCAGTAGTGGGACAGGGGTTCAGCCCCAGCATTTT.

The CDR3 nucleotides are TGTGCCAGCACCCGAAGGACAGGGGGGTACAATGAGCAGTTCTTC. It encodes CASTRRTGGYNEQFF. This rearrangement joins TRBV27 to TRBJ2-1; 10 bases match TRBD1. Germline CDR1 MNHEY, CDR2 SMNVEV (reference sequence). The CDR3 extends over 15 amino acids. V shed 7 bases and J 4 bases; nucleotides not matched to a gene: 7.

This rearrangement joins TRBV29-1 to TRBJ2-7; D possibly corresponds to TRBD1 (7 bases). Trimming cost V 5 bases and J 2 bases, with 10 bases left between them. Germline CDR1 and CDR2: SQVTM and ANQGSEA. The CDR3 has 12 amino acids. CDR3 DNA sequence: TGCAGCGTTCAGGGGGGCACCTACGAGCAGTACTTC. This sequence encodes CSVQGGTYEQYF.

As DNA, the CDR3 is TGTGCCAGTAGTAGGACAGGGATCGCGGCAGATACGCAGTATTTT. This codes for CASSRTGIAADTQYF. The gene calls are TRBV19 and TRBJ2-3; 8 bases fit TRBD1. The CDR3 length is 15 residues. After removal of 4 bases from V and 4 bases from J, the junction contained 7 bases not matched to a gene. CDR1 is LNHDA and CDR2 is SQIVND in the germline V gene (reference sequence).

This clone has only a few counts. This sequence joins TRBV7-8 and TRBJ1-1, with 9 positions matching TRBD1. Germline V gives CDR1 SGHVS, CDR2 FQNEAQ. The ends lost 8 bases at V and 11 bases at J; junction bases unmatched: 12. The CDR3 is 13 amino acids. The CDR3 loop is CASATGTGSVAFF. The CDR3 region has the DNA TGTGCCAGCGCCACCGGGACAGGGTCGGTGGCTTTCTTT.

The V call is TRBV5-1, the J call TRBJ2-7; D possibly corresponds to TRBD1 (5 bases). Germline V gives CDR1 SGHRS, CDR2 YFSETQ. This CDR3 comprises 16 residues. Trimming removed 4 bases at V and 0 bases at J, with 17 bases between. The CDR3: CASSDAGRSSSYEQYF. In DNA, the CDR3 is TGCGCCAGCAGCGATGCAGGGCGCTCGAGCTCCTACGAGCAGTACTTC.

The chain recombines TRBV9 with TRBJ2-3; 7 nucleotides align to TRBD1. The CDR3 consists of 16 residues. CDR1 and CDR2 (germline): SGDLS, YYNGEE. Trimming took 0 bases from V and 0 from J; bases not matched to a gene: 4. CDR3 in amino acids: CASSVAGQTSTDTQYF. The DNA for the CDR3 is TGTGCCAGCAGCGTAGCGGGACAGACTAGCACAGATACGCAGTATTTT.

The CDR3 here is CASSLGGGSLLNQPQHF. The DNA for the CDR3 is TGCGCCAGCAGCCTAGGCGGGGGCTCCCTTTTAAATCAGCCCCAGCATTTT. This sequence joins TRBV4-1 and TRBJ1-5; perhaps TRBD1 as D (6 bases). CDR1 and CDR2 from the germline V gene are MGHRA and YSYEKL. This CDR3 has 17 residues. V shed 4 bases and J shed 4 bases, with 20 bases lying between them.

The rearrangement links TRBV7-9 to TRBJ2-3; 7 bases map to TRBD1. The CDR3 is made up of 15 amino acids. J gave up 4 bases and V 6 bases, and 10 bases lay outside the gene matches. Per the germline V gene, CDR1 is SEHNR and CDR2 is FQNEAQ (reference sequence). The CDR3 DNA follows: TGTGCCAGCAGTCGACAGGGCCCCGGAGCAGATACGCAGTATTTT. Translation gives CASSRQGPGADTQYF.

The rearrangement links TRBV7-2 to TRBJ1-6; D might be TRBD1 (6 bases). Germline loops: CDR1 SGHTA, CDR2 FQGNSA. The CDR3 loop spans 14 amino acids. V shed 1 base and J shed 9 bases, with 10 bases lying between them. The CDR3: CASSLGTDRSPLHF. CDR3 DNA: TGTGCCAGCAGCTTAGGGACAGACCGTTCACCCCTCCACTTT.

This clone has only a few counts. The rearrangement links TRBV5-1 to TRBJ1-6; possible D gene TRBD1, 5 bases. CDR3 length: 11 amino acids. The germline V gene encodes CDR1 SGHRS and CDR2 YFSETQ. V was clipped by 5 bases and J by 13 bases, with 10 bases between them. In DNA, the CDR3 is TGCGCCAGCAGGGCGCAGGGCCCCCTCCACTTT. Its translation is CASRAQGPLHF.

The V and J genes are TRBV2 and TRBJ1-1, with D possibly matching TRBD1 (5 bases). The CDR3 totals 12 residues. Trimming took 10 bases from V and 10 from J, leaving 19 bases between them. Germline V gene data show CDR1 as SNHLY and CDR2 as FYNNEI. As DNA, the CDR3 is TGTGCCATCGGCGGCGGGGACCGCGGAGCTTTCTTT. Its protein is CAIGGGDRGAFF.

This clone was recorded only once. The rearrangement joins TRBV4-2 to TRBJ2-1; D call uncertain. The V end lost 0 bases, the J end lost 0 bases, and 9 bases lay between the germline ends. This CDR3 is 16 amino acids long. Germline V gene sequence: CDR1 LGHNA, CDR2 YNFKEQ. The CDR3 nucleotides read TGTGCCAGCAGCCAAGATCATCAGTACTCCTACAATGAGCAGTTCTTC. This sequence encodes CASSQDHQYSYNEQFF.

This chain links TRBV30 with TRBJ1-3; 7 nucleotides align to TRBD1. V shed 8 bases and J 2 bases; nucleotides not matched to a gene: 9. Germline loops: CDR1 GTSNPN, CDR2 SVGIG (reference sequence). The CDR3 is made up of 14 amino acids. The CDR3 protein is CAGNTGTAGNTIYF. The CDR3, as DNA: TGTGCCGGAAACACCGGGACAGCTGGAAACACCATATATTTT.